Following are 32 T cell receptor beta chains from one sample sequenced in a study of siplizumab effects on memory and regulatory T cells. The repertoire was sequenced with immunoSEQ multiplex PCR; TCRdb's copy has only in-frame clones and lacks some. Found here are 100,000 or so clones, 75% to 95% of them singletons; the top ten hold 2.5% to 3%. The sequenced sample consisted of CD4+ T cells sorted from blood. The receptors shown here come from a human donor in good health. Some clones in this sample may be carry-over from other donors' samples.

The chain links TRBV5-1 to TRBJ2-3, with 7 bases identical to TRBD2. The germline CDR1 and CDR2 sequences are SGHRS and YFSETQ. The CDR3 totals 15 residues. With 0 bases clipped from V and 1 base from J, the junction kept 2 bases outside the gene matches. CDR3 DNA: TGCGCCAGCAGCTTGGACGCGGGAGGCACAGATACGCAGTATTTT. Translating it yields CASSLDAGGTDTQYF.

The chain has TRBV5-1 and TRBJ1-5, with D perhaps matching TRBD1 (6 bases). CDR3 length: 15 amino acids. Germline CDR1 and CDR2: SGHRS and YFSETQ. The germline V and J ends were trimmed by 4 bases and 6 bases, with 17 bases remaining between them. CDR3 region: CASSIQGGEAQPQHF. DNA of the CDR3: TGCGCCAGCAGCATACAGGGAGGAGAAGCTCAGCCCCAGCATTTT.

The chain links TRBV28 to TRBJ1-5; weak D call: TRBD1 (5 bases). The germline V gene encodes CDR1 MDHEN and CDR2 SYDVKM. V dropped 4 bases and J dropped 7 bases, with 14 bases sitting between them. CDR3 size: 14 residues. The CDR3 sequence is CASSSPQGGQPQHF. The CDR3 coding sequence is TGTGCCAGCAGTTCCCCTCAGGGTGGCCAGCCCCAGCATTTT.

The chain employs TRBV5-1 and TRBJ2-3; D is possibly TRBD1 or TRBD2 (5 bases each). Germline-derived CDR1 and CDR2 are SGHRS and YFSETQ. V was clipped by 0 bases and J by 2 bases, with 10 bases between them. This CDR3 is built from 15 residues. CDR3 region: CASSLGGKYTDTQYF. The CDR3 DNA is TGCGCCAGCAGCTTGGGGGGGAAATACACAGATACGCAGTATTTT.

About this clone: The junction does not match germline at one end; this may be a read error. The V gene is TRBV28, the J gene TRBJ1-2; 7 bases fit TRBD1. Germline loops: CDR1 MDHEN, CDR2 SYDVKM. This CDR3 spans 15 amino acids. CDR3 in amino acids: CANSSAGTDVSGYTF. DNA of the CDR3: TGTGCCAACAGTTCAGCCGGGACAGATGTCTCCGGCTACACCTTC.

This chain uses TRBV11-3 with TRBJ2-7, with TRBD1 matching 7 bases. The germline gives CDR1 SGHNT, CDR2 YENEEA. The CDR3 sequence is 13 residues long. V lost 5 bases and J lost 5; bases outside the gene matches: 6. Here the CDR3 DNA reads TGTGCCAGCAGCCCCCCCACAGGGGACGAGCAGTACTTC. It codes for CASSPPTGDEQYF.

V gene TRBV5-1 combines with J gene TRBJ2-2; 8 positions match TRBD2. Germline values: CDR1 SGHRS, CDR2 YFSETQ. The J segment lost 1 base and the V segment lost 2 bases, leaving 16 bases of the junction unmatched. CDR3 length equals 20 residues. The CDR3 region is CASSFTGLDSRRKNTGELFF. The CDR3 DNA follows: TGCGCCAGCAGCTTTACGGGACTAGACTCCAGAAGAAAGAACACCGGGGAGCTGTTTTTT.

CDR3 nucleotide sequence: TGCGCCAGCAGCTTGGTTGCGGGAAAAGACTACGAGCAGTACTTC. Protein: CASSLVAGKDYEQYF. The chain links TRBV5-1 to TRBJ2-7; a weak D match, TRBD2 (6 bases). V shed 0 bases and J shed 3 bases, with 13 bases lying between them. In germline, CDR1 is SGHRS, CDR2 YFSETQ. This CDR3 is 15 amino acids long.

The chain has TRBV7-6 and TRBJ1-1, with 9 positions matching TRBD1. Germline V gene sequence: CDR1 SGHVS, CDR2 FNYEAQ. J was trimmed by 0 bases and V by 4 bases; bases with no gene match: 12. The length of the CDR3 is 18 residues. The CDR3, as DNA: TGTGCCAGCAGCTCTCTACAGGGGGCAAACGGGTTGAACACTGAAGCTTTCTTT. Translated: CASSSLQGANGLNTEAFF.

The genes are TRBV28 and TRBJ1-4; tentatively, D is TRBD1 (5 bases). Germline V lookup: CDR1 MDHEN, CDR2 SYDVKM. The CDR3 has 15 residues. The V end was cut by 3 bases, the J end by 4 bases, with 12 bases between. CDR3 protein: CASSFPLGGNEKLFF. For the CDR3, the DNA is TGTGCCAGCAGTTTCCCTTTGGGGGGTAATGAAAAACTGTTTTTT.

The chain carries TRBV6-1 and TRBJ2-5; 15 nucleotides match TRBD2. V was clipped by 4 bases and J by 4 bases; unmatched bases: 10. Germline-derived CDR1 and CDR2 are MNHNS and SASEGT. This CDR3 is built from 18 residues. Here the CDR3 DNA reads TGTGCCAGCAGTGGTGGCGCCCTGGGACTAGCGGGAGGAGAGACCCAGTACTTC. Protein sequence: CASSGGALGLAGGETQYF.

The chain's CDR3 is CARGVRAEQYF. The DNA for the CDR3 is TGTGCCAGGGGGGTGAGGGCCGAGCAGTACTTC. J is TRBJ2-5 and V is TRBV6-5, with D possibly being TRBD1 or TRBD2 (5 bases each). The end of the DNA is better explained by TRBJ2-7, so the J call may be wrong. CDR1 and CDR2 from the germline V gene are MNHEY and SVGAGI. The CDR3 is 11 amino acids.

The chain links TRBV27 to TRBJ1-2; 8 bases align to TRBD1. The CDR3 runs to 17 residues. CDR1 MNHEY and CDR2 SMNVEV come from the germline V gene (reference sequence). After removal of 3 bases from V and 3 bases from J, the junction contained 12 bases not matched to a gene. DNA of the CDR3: TGTGCCAGCAGTTTTCTTGGACAGGGCAAAGGGGACTATGGCTACACCTTC. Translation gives CASSFLGQGKGDYGYTF.

In DNA, the CDR3 is TGTGCCAGCAGGAGATCGACCCTTACGGACACTGAAGCTTTCTTT. Translation gives CASRRSTLTDTEAFF. The J gene is TRBJ1-1, the V gene TRBV27; D gene ambiguous. The CDR3 sequence is 15 residues long. V lost 6 bases to trimming and J lost 3 bases, with 17 bases between them. Germline loops: CDR1 MNHEY, CDR2 SMNVEV (reference sequence).

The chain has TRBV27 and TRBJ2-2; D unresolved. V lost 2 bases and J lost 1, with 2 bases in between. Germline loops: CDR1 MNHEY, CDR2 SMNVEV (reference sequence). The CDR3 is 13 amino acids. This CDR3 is CASSLMNTGELFF. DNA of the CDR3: TGTGCCAGCAGTTTAATGAACACCGGGGAGCTGTTTTTT.

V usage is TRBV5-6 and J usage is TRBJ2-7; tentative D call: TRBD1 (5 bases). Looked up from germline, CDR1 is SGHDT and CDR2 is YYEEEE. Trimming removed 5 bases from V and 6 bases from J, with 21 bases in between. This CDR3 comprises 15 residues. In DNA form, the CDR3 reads TGTGCCAGCAGGTCCGGACCCAGGGCGACGGTCGAGCAGTACTTC. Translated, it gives CASRSGPRATVEQYF.

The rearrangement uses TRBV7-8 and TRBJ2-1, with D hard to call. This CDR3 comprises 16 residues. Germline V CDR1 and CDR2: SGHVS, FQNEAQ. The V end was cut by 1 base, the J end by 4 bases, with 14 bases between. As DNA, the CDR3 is TGTGCCAGCAGCTTAGGTGGTGGGCTAGATTACAATGAGCAGTTCTTC. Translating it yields CASSLGGGLDYNEQFF.

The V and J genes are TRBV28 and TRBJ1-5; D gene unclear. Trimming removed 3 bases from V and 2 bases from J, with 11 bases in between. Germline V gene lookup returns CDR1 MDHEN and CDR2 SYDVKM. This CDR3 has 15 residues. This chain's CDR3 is CASSFSIAGNQPQHF. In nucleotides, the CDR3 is TGTGCCAGCAGTTTCAGTATTGCTGGCAATCAGCCCCAGCATTTT. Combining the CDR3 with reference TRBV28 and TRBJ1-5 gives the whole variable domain DVKVTQSSRYLVKRTGEKVFLECVQDMDHENMFWYRQDPGLGLRLIYFSYDVKMKEKGDIPEGYSVSREKKERFSLILESASTNQTSMYLCASSFSIAGNQPQHFGDGTRLSIL.

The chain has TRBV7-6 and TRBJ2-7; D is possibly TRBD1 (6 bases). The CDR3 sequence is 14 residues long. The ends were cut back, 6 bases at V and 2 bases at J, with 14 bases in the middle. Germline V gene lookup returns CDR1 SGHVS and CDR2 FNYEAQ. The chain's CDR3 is CASSGDTTTYEQYF. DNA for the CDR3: TGTGCCAGCAGTGGGGACACAACCACCTACGAGCAGTACTTC.

CDR3 region: CASSSGLAGGLEQFF. The DNA for the CDR3 is TGTGCCAGCAGCTCAGGACTAGCGGGGGGTCTTGAGCAGTTCTTC. The genes are TRBV5-4 and TRBJ2-1; 14 nucleotides align to TRBD2. The V segment lost 3 bases and the J segment 9 bases; nucleotides outside the gene matches: 5. The CDR3 extends over 15 amino acids. Germline CDR1 reads SGHNT; CDR2 reads YYREEE (reference sequence). The whole variable domain, remainder taken from reference TRBV5-4 and TRBJ2-1, is ETGVTQSPTHLIKTRGQQVTLRCSSQSGHNTVSWYQQALGQGPQFIFQYYREEENGRGNFPPRFSGLQFPNYSSELNVNALELDDSALYLCASSSGLAGGLEQFFGPGTRLTVL.

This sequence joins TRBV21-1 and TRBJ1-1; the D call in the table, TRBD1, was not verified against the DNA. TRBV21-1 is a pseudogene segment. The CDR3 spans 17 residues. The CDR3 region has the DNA TGTGCCAGCAGCAAAGCCGCACAGCAGACAGGGAACACTGAAGCTTTCTTT. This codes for CASSKAAQQTGNTEAFF.

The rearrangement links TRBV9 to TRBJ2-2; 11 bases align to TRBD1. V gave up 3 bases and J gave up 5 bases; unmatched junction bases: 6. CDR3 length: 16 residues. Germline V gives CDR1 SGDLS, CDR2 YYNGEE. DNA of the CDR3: TGTGCCAGCAGCGAAGGAGGACAGGGGGCTACCGGGGAGCTGTTTTTT. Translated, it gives CASSEGGQGATGELFF.

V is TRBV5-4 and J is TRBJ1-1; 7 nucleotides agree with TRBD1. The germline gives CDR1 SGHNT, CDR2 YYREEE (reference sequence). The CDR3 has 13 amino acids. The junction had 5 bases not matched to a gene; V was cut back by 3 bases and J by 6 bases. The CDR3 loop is CASSWDRGAEAFF. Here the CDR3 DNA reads TGTGCCAGCAGCTGGGACAGAGGCGCTGAAGCTTTCTTT.

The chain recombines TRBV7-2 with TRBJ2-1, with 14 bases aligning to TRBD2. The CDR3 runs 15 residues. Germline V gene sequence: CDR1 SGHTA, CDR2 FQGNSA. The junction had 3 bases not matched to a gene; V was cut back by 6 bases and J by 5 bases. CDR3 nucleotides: TGTGCCAGCAGACCGGGACTAGCGGGAGACAATGAGCAGTTCTTC. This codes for CASRPGLAGDNEQFF.

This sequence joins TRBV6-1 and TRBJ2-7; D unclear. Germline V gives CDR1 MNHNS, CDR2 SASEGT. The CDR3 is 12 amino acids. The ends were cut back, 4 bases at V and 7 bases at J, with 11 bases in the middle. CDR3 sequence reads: CASSAAPREQYF. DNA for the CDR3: TGTGCCAGCAGTGCCGCCCCTCGGGAGCAGTACTTC.

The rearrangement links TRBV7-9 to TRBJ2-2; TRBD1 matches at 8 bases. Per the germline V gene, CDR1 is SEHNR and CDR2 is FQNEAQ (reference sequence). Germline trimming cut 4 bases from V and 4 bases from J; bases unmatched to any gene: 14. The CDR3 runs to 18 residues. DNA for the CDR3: TGTGCCAGCAGCTCAAAACTCGGACAGGGAGTTATCACCGGGGAGCTGTTTTTT. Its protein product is CASSSKLGQGVITGELFF.

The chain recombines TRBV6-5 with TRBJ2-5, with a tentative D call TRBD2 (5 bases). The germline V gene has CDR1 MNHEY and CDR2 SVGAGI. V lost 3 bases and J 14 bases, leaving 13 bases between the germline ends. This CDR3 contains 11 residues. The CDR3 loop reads CASSYGSSLYF. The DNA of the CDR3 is TGTGCCAGCAGTTATGGGAGCTCCCTCTACTTC.

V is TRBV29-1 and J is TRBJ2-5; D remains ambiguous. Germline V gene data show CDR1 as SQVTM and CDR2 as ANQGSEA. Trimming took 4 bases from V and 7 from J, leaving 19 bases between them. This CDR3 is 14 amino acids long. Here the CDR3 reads CSVAFTGHMGTQYF. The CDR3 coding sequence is TGCAGCGTTGCCTTTACCGGGCACATGGGGACCCAGTACTTC.

The CDR3 bases are TGTGCCAGCAGTTTAGCGGGGACTAGCGGACTCCACAATGAGCAGTTCTTC. Amino acid sequence: CASSLAGTSGLHNEQFF. The chain employs TRBV27 and TRBJ2-1, with TRBD2 identical over 11 bases. The CDR3 runs to 17 residues. The junction had 8 bases not matched to a gene; V was cut back by 2 bases and J by 5 bases. Germline V CDR1 and CDR2: MNHEY, SMNVEV (reference sequence).

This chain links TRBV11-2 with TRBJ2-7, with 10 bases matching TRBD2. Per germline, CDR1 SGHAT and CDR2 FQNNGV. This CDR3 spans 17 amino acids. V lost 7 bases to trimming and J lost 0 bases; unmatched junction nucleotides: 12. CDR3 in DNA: TGTGCCAGCACCTTTTCCTCTAGCGGGAGATTCTCCTACGAGCAGTACTTC. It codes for CASTFSSSGRFSYEQYF.

CDR3 region: CASSLGLYNEQFF. The CDR3 DNA reads as TGTGCCAGCAGCTTGGGACTTTACAATGAGCAGTTCTTC. The rearrangement links TRBV7-6 to TRBJ2-1, with D possibly TRBD2 on 6 matching bases. The CDR3 runs 13 residues. Germline V gene sequence: CDR1 SGHVS, CDR2 FNYEAQ. V shed 3 bases and J shed 4 bases, with 7 bases lying between them. The entire variable domain, with the rest obtained from reference TRBV7-6 and TRBJ2-1, is as follows: GAGVSQSPRYKVTKRGQDVALRCDPISGHVSLYWYRQALGQGPEFLTYFNYEAQQDKSGLPNDRFSAERPEGSISTLTIQRTEQRDSAMYRCASSLGLYNEQFFGPGTRLTVL.

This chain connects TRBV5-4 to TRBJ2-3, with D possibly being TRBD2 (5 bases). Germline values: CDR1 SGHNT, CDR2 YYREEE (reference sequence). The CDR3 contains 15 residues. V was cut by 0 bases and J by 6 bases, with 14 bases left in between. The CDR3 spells CASSLASSIRDTQYF. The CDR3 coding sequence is TGTGCCAGCAGCTTGGCGTCTAGCATACGGGATACGCAGTATTTT.